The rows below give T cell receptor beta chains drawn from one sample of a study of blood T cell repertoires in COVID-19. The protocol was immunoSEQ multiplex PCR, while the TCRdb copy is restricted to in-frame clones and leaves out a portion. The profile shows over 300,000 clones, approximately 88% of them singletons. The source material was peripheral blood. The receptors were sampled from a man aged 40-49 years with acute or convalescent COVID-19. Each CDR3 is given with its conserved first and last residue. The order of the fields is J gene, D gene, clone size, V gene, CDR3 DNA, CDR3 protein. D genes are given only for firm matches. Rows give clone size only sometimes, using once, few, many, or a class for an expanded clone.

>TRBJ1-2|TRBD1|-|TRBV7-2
TGTGCCAGCAGCTTCGATGGGACAGGGGATTATGGCTACACCTTC
CASSFDGTGDYGYTF
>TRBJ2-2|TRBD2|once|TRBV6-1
TGTGCCAGCAGTGAGGGTAGCGGGAGGAACACCGGGGAGCTGTTTTTT
CASSEGSGRNTGELFF
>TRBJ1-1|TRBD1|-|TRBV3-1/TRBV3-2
TGTGCCAGCAGCCAACCGGACAGGGAAGGTGAAGCTTTCTTT
CASSQPDREGEAFF
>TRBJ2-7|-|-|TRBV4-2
TGTGCCAGCAGCCAAGATTGGAGGGGGCTCACGGCCTACGAGCAGTACTTC
CASSQDWRGLTAYEQYF
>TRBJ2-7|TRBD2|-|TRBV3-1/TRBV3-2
TGTGCCAGCAGCCCTCAAGCGGGAGCCACCTACGAGCAGTACTTC
CASSPQAGATYEQYF
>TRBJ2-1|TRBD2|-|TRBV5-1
TGCGCCAGCAGCCTGGGACTCCGGGAGGATGAGCAGTTCTTC
CASSLGLREDEQFF
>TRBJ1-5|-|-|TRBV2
TGTGCCAGCAGACCCTCAGGGTGGTTGCAGCCCCAGCATTTT
CASRPSGWLQPQHF
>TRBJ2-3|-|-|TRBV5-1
TGCGCCAGCAGCTTGGGCACGGGCACAGATACGCAGTATTTT
CASSLGTGTDTQYF
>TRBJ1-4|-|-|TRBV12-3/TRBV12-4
TGTGCCAGCAGTTTGAGGATGGAAGAAAAACTGTTTTTT
CASSLRMEEKLFF
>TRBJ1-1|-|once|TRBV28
TGTGCCAGCAGTTTTTTGGTCAGGGTGAACACTGAAGCTTTCTTT
CASSFLVRVNTEAFF
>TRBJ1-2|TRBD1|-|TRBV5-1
TGCGCCAGCAGCTTGGTCGCGGGGACCACAGGGGGCGCGGATGGCTACACCTTC
CASSLVAGTTGGADGYTF
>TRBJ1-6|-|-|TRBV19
TGTGCTGCGGCTAGCTCCTATAATTCACCCCTCCACTTT
CAAASSYNSPLHF
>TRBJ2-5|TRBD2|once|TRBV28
TGTGCCAGCAGCTCGGGACTAGCGGGGGGGCGGCGGGAGACCCAGTACTTC
CASSSGLAGGRRETQYF
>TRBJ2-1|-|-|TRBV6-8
TGTGCCACCAAGACTGTTACCGGATTGTATGAGCAGTTCTTC
CATKTVTGLYEQFF